This T cell receptor (beta chain) was recorded in a study of Graves' ophthalmopathy and Graves' hyperthyroidism. In the case of this clonotype: One end of the junction does not line up with germline, which may come from a read error.

The germline gives CDR1 SSHAT, CDR2 FNYEAQ (reference sequence). The CDR3 covers 13 residues. Thyroid ultrasound, orbital computed tomography, TRAb, serum thyroxine and clinical symptoms formed the basis of diagnosis. Amplified TCR beta CDR3 regions were obtained using RNA transcripts as template. Amplification began with first-round RT-PCR using HTBI primers, then second-round multiplex PCR was performed. One entry per CDR3 protein, called by TCRdb with MiXCR from the multiplex PCR reads. The table lists 200,000 to 300,000 distinct CDR3 sequences, around 45% of them singletons, with around 43% in the top ten.

The chain recombines TRBV7-7 with TRBJ1-1, with 8 bases that match TRBD1. This TCR came from an adult man with Graves' ophthalmopathy. Sequencing input: peripheral blood. CDR3 region: CASSLGQGAEAFF. The CDR3 DNA sequence: TGTGCTAGCAGCCTAGGACAGGGCGCTGAAGCTTTCTTT.